There are a few counts of the clone carrying this T cell receptor beta chain. Its specificity is unknown. The sample belongs to a study of T-cell memory formation after mild COVID-19. Whole-study results and caveats: CD4+ contracting clones lay mainly in CM and EM, CD8+ ones in EMRA. Among clones contracting day 15 to 85, CD4/CD8 was balanced, whereas later expanders leaned CD4+.

V lost 6 bases, J lost 2 bases, and 13 bases lay in between. From germline, CDR1 is SEHNR and CDR2 FQNEAQ (reference sequence). This CDR3 region has 15 residues. The 5'RACE method, run with constant-segment primers, produced TCR alpha and TCR beta cDNA libraries (carrying sample barcodes and UMIs). TCRdb re-derived calls from the 5' RACE reads in MiXCR, one entry per CDR3 protein. The data hold under 550,000 distinct CDR3 sequences, with 18% observed a single time. Sequenced material: PBMCs or a T cell subset sorted from them (not recorded which). The receptor comes from an adult woman who had mild COVID-19 (a few samples of this study predate the infection). Cell type and time point are not known. This chain links TRBV7-9 with TRBJ1-4, with D possibly matching TRBD1 (6 bases). This CDR3 is CASSISGGTNEKLFF. CDR3 in DNA: TGTGCCAGCAGTATATCGGGGGGCACTAATGAAAAACTGTTTTTT.